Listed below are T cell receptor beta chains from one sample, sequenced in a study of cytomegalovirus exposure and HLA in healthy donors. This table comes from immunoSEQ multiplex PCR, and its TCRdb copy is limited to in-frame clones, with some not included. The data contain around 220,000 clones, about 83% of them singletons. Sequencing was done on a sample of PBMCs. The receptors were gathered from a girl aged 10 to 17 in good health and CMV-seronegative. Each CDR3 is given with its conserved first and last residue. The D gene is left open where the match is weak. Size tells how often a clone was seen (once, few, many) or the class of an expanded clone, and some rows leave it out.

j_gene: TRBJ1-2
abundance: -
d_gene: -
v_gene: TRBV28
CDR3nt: TGTGCCAGCACTAAAAGCCCAGGGGAGGGCTACACCTTC
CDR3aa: CASTKSPGEGYTF

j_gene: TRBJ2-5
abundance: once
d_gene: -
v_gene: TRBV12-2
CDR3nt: TGTGCAAGTCGCTTACCCCCGGGACAGTCGACCCCGGGAGAGACCCAGTACTTC
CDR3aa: CASRLPPGQSTPGETQYF

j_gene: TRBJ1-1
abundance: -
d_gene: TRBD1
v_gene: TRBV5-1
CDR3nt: TGCGCCAGCAGCCCAGGGACAGGGAACACTGAAGCTTTCTTT
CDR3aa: CASSPGTGNTEAFF

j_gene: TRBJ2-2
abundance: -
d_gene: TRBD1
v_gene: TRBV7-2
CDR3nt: TGTGCCAGCAGCTTAGTCGGACAGGGGGTATTCGGGGAGCTGTTTTTT
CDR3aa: CASSLVGQGVFGELFF

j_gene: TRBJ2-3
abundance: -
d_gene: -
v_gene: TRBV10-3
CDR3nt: TGTGCCATCAGTGAGGAGGGAGTGGGTACGGATACGCAGTATTTT
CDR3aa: CAISEEGVGTDTQYF

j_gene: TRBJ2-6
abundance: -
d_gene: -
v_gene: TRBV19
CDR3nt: TGTGCCAGTAAAAGTGGAGATAAATTATCTGGGGCCAACGTCCTGACTTTC
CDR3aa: CASKSGDKLSGANVLTF

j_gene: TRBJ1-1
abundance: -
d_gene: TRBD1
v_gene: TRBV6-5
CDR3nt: TGTGCCAGCAGGCTCGGGACAGGGAGGGCTGAAGCTTTCTTT
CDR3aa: CASRLGTGRAEAFF

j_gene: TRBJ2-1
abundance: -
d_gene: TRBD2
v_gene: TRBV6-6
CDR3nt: TGTGCCAGCAGCAGGGAGGGTAGTTACAATGAGCAGTTCTTC
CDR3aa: CASSREGSYNEQFF

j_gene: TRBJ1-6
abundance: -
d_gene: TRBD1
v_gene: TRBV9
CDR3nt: TGTGCCAGCAGCGTAGAGGGCTTAACAGGGGTGGATTCACCCCTCCACTTT
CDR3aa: CASSVEGLTGVDSPLHF

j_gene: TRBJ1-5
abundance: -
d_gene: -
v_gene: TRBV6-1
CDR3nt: TGTGCCAGCAGTGAAGGGAGCAGGCCCCAGCATTTT
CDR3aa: CASSEGSRPQHF

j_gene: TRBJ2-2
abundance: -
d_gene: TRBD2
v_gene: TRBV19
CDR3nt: TGTGCCAGTAGTCCCCGGACTAGCGTCACCGGGGAGCTGTTTTTT
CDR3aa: CASSPRTSVTGELFF

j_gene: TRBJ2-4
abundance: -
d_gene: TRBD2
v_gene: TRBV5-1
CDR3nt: TGCGCCAGCAGCTTGGTAGCGGGGGGTCCGGCCAAAAACATTCAGTACTTC
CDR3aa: CASSLVAGGPAKNIQYF

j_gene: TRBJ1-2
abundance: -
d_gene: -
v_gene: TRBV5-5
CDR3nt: TGTGCCAGCAGCTTGTGGTTGTCGGACAGAGCTAACTATGGCTACACCTTC
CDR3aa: CASSLWLSDRANYGYTF

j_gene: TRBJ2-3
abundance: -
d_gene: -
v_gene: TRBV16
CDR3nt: TGTGCCAGCACCCGAAGACTAGCAGATACGCAGTATTTT
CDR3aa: CASTRRLADTQYF

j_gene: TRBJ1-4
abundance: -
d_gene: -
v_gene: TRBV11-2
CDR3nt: TGTGCCAGCAGCTTAGATAGAGGCCGGGAACTGTTTTTT
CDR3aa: CASSLDRGRELFF

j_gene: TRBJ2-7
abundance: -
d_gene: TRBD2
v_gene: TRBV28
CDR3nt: TGTGCCAGCAGGCCACCACTAGCGGGGTCTCGAGAGCAGTACTTC
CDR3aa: CASRPPLAGSREQYF

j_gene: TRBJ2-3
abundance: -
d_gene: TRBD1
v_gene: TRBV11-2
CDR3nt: TGTGCCAGCAGCCCCGGACAGGGGACCACAGATACGCAGTATTTT
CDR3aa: CASSPGQGTTDTQYF

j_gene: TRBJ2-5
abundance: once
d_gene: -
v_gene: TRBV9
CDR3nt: TGTGCCAGCAGCAACAACCCGGGACGGGGGTTTGAAGAGACCCAGTACTTC
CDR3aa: CASSNNPGRGFEETQYF

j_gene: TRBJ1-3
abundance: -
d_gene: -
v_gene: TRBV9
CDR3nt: TGTGCCAGCAGCGTAGCCCCGACGACAGTTGGCTCTGGAAACACCATATATTTT
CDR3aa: CASSVAPTTVGSGNTIYF

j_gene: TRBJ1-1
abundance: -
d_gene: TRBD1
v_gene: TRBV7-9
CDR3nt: TGTGCCAGCAGTTCTAACAGGGGGCACGGGGCTTTCTTT
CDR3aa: CASSSNRGHGAFF

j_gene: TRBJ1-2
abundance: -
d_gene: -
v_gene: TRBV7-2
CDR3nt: TGTGCCAGCAGCTTAGGGGGGCCCTCAAGGGGCTACACCTTC
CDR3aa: CASSLGGPSRGYTF

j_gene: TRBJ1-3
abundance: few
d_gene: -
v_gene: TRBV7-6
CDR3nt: TGTGCCAGCAGCGTAGGACAGATACGCTCTGGAAACACCATATATTTT
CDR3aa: CASSVGQIRSGNTIYF

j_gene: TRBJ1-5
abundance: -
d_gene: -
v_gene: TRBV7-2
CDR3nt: TGTGCCAGCAGCTTACACGGAGGGACTGGCAATCAGCCCCAGCATTTT
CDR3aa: CASSLHGGTGNQPQHF

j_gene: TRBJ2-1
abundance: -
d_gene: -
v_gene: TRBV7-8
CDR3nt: TGTGCCAGCAGAATGACGAGGGCCGTCACGAGCCATGAGCAGTTCTTC
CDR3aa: CASRMTRAVTSHEQFF

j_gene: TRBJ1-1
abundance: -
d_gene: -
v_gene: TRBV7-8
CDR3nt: TGTGCCAGCAGCCGTTTTGAAGGTACAGGAGCTGGAGCTTTCTTT
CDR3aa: CASSRFEGTGAGAFF

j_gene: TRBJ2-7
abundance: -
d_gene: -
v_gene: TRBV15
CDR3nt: TGTGCCACCAGCAGAGATCGCAGCGCCTACGAGCAGTACTTC
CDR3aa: CATSRDRSAYEQYF

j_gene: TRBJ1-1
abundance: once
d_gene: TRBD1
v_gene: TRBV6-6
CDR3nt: TGTGCCAGCAGTCACACACGGACAGGGGGCCTGACTGAAGCTTTCTTT
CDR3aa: CASSHTRTGGLTEAFF

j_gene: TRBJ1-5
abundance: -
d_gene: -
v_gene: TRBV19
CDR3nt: TGTGCCAGTAGTATCGGACAGTTCCAGCCCCAGCATTTT
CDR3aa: CASSIGQFQPQHF

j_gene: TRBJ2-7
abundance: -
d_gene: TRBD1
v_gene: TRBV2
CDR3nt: TGTGCCAGCAGTCGGGACAGGGAAAGCGAGCAGTACTTC
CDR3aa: CASSRDRESEQYF

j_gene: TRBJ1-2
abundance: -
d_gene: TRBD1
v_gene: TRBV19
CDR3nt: TGTGCCAGTAGCGGGGACAGAGGGGCCTATGGCTACACCTTC
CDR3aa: CASSGDRGAYGYTF

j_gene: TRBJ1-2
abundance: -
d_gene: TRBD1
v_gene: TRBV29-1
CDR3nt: TGCAGCGTGGGACCACTTAACCGGGGACAGGGGGTCTATGGCTACACCTTC
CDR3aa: CSVGPLNRGQGVYGYTF

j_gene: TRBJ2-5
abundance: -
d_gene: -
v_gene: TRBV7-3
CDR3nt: TGTGCCAGCAGCTTAAAGGGGGATCGGGAGACCCAGTACTTC
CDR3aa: CASSLKGDRETQYF

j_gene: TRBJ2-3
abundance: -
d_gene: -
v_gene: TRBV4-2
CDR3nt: TGTGCCAGCAGCCAGCCCAGGAGCGGGCTCACAGATACGCAGTATTTT
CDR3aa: CASSQPRSGLTDTQYF

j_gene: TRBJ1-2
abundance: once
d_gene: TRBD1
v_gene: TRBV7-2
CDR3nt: TGTGCCAGCAGCATACCGGACAGGGCAATCTATGGCTACACCTTC
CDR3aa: CASSIPDRAIYGYTF

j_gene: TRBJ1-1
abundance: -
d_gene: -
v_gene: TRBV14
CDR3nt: TGTGCCAGCACCCACGGCGACAGGTTGAACACTGAAGCTTTCTTT
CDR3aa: CASTHGDRLNTEAFF

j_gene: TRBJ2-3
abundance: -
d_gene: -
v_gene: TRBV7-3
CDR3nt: TGTGCCAGCAGCCCAGACAGGATTAGCACAGATACGCAGTATTTT
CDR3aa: CASSPDRISTDTQYF

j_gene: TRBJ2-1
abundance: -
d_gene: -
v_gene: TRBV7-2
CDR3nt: TGTGCCAGCAGCTTCTCGGAGGTCCACAATGAGCAGTTCTTC
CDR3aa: CASSFSEVHNEQFF

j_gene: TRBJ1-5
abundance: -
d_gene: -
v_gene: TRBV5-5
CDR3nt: TGTGCCAGCAGCTTGGAATTCGGGGGATATCAGCCCCAGCATTTT
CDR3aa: CASSLEFGGYQPQHF

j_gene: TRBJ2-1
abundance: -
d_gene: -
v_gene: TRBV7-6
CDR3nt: TGTGCCAGCAGCTCTTCGGCTAGTAGCTCCTACAATGAGCAGTTCTTC
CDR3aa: CASSSSASSSYNEQFF

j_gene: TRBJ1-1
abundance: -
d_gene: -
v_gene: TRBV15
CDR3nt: TGTGCCACCAGCAGGGACGGGGGGCAGTTTGCTGAAGCTTTCTTT
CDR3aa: CATSRDGGQFAEAFF

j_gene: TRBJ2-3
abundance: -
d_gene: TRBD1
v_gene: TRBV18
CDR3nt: TGTGCCAGCTCACCGAGACAGGGGGGAACAGATACGCAGTATTTT
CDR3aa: CASSPRQGGTDTQYF

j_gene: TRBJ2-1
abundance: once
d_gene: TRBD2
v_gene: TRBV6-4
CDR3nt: TGTGCCAGCAGTGAGGGAAGCGGGGGGGCCCTCTACAATGAGCAGTTCTTC
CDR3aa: CASSEGSGGALYNEQFF

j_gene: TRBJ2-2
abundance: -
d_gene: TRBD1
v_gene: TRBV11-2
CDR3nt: TGTGCCAGCAGCTTAGTCGGACAGGGACTCGGGGAGCTGTTTTTT
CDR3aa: CASSLVGQGLGELFF

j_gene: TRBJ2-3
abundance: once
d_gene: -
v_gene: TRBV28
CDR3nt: TGTGCCAGCAGTTTAGACACCTATAGCACAGATACGCAGTATTTT
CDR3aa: CASSLDTYSTDTQYF

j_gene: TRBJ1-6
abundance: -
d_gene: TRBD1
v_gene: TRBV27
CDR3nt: TGTGCCAGCAGTTTAGAAGGAACCGGGACAGTTAATTCACCCCTCCACTTT
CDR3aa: CASSLEGTGTVNSPLHF

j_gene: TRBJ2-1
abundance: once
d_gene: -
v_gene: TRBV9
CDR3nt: TGTGCCAGCAGCGCGGGACTTTGGGGGTGGAATGAGCAGTTCTTC
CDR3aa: CASSAGLWGWNEQFF

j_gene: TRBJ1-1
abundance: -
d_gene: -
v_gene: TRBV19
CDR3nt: TGTGCCAGTAGTACGGGGGAGCCAAACACTGAAGCTTTCTTT
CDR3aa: CASSTGEPNTEAFF

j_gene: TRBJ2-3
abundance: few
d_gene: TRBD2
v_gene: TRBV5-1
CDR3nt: TGCGCCAGCAGCTTGGGGACTAGCGTTGAGGATACGCAGTATTTT
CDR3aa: CASSLGTSVEDTQYF

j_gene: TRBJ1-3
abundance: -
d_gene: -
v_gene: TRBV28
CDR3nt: TGTGCCAGCAGTCAAATGACAAAACGCACCATATATTTT
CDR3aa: CASSQMTKRTIYF

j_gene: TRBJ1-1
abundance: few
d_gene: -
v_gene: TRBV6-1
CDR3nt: TGTGCCAGCAGGTTTCCGGCAGGGAACACTGAAGCTTTCTTT
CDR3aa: CASRFPAGNTEAFF

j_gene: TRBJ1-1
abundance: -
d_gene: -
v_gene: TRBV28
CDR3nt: TGTGCCAGCAGTTTGGTCGGCGGAGACACTGAAGCTTTCTTT
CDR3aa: CASSLVGGDTEAFF

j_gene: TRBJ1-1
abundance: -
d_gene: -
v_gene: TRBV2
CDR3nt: TGTGCCAGCAGTGAACGCGGGGGCAGCACTGAAGCTTTCTTT
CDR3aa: CASSERGGSTEAFF

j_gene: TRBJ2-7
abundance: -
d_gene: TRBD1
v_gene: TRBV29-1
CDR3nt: TGCAGCGTAGCTAGGACAGGGGACGACGAGCAGTACTTC
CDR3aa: CSVARTGDDEQYF

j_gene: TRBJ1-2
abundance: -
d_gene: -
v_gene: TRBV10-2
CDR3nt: TGCGCCAGCAGTTGGCAGGGGACGGGCTACACCTTC
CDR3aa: CASSWQGTGYTF

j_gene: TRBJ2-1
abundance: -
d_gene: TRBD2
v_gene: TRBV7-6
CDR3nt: TGTGCCAGCACCTTAACGGGGGGGGTACACTCCTACAATGAGCAGTTCTTC
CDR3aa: CASTLTGGVHSYNEQFF

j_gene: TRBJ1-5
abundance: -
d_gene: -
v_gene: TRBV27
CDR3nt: TGTGCCAGCAGTCCAAAGACAGGAATCAATCAGCCCCAGCATTTT
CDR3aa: CASSPKTGINQPQHF

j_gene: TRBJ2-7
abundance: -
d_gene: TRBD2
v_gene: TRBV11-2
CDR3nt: TGTGCCAGCAGCTTAGTACGGGGGGGCGAGCAGTACTTC
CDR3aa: CASSLVRGGEQYF

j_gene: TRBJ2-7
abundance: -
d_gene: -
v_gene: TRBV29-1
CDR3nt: TGCAGCGTTGATAACGAGCAGTACTTC
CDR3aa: CSVDNEQYF